Each of the 7 T cell receptor beta chains below was sequenced from the same sample in a study of immune heterogeneity within non-small cell lung tumors. A first 10-cycle multiplex round used 32 V-gene and 13 J-gene primers on TCR beta CDR3. TCRdb reanalysed the multiplex PCR reads using MiXCR and keeps one entry per CDR3 protein. Of more than 10,000 distinct CDR3 sequences listed, about 25% are singletons. Template material for each sample was 450 to 750 ng of bulk tumor genomic DNA. Biopsies, several per primary tumor and spaced far apart, were collected during surgery. With untreated, newly diagnosed non-small cell lung cancer, the patients went on to undergo curative surgery. Sequenced input: lung tumor tissue. The receptors originated from a man aged 50-59 years with non-small cell lung cancer.

Concerning this clonotype: The CDR3 does not close with the conserved phenylalanine or tryptophan, likely indicating a read error. This rearrangement joins TRBV2 to TRBJ1-2; D is possibly TRBD1 (5 bases). CDR3 length equals 13 residues. Germline V lookup: CDR1 SNHLY, CDR2 FYNNEI. The CDR3 DNA is TGTGTCAGCAGTGACCAGGCAGGGAGCGGCTACACCTTA. Translated: CVSSDQAGSGYTL.

V usage is TRBV14 and J usage is TRBJ2-3, with D unclear. Germline V gene lookup returns CDR1 SGHDN and CDR2 FVKESK. This CDR3 is 16 amino acids long. V lost 1 base and J lost 13, with 24 bases in between. CDR3 sequence: CASSQAFGASTETKYF. The DNA of the CDR3 is TGTGCCAGCAGCCAAGCTTTCGGAGCAAGCACAGAGACGAAGTATTTT.

The rearrangement links TRBV4-2 to TRBJ2-5, with 9 bases matching TRBD1. The CDR3 is 16 residues long. V was pared by 1 base and J by 7 bases, with 10 bases of the junction left unmatched. In germline, CDR1 is LGHNA, CDR2 YNFKEQ. CDR3 in amino acids: CASSQAMGAGQGTQYF. In DNA form, the CDR3 reads TGTGCCAGCAGCCAAGCGATGGGGGCGGGACAGGGGACCCAGTACTTC.

Points on this clonotype: A much larger clone lies one base from this, so it may be a read error. The V gene is TRBV6-4, the J gene TRBJ1-2; D not certain. Germline V gene data show CDR1 as MRHNA and CDR2 as SNTAGT. The CDR3 spans 13 residues. Trimming took off 6 bases at V and 2 bases at J, with 10 bases between the two ends. This CDR3 reads CASREGNNYGYTF. Here the CDR3 DNA reads TGTGCCAGCAGGGAGGGAAACAACTATGGCTACACCTTC.

Only one count was recorded for this clonotype. Possible read error: a much larger clone is one base away. V is TRBV19 and J is TRBJ1-2; the D is unclear. Germline-derived CDR1 and CDR2 are LNHDA and SQIVND (reference sequence). The CDR3 contains 11 residues. The CDR3 DNA reads as TGTGCCAGTTTCGCAAACTATGGCTACCCCTTC. Translation gives CASFANYGYPF.

This clonotype was seen only a few times. The chain is built from TRBV20-1 and TRBJ2-5; 11 bases match TRBD2. CDR3 size: 17 residues. CDR1 is DFQATT, CDR2 SNEGSKA, per germline (reference sequence). The junction had 11 bases not matched to a gene; V was cut back by 0 bases and J by 5 bases. CDR3 residues: CSARDPASGRWSETQYF. The CDR3 bases are TGCAGTGCTAGAGATCCGGCTAGCGGGAGGTGGTCGGAGACCCAGTACTTC.

The V call is TRBV12-3 or TRBV12-4, the J call TRBJ2-4; TRBD1 is a possible D gene (5 bases). V was clipped by 7 bases and J by 0 bases, with 13 bases between them. CDR3 size: 15 residues. CDR3 DNA: TGTGCCAGCAAGCTGGACATTATAGCCAAAAACATTCAGTACTTC. This translates into CASKLDIIAKNIQYF.